The source of this TCR beta chain is a study of CD8+ T cells in alopecia areata (dated by TCRdb to between 2017 and 2018). Describing the broader study: Treated patients were enrolled in an open-label pilot trial of oral tofacitinib at 5 to 10 mg twice daily for moderate-to-severe alopecia areata. RNA was extracted with the PAXgene miRNA kit for fixed scalp, the miRNeasy kit for PBMCs, and the RNeasy kit for mouse skin. Patients stayed on tofacitinib for 6 to 18 months and then had 6 months of follow-up off drug so that delayed response and recurrence could be assessed. Biopsies were taken from tofacitinib-treated patients at baseline and at 4 and 24 weeks of treatment, and a later scalp biopsy was taken in several of the tofacitinib-treated patients. TCRbeta CDR3 regions were amplified by immunoSEQ multiplex PCR using 35 Vbeta forward and 13 Jbeta reverse primers. In both human patients and the C3H/HeJ mouse model, the study applied high-throughput TCRbeta sequencing to look at T cell clonal expansion in alopecia areata. In humans, TCRbeta sequencing was performed on scalp tissue and on sorted CD4+ and CD8+ peripheral blood T cells from healthy controls and from patients with patchy or totalis/universalis alopecia areata. Scalp clonality was compared among normal scalp (n=4), patchy alopecia areata scalp (n=8), and alopecia totalis/universalis scalp (n=8). The SALT score, which quantifies the percentage of affected scalp surface area, was used to measure disease severity in treated patients. Points the paper makes about the study in general: During tofacitinib treatment, many expanded lesional clones remained in scalp and blood, and this persistence may partly explain relapse after treatment is stopped. With tofacitinib, both scalp clonality and the number of expanded CD8+ clones among the top 100 scalp clones went down significantly. TCR sequences shared between patients were less clear than in mice, possibly partly because of HLA diversity in the patient population. Compared with normal scalp, lesional scalp, particularly in alopecia totalis/universalis, had higher clonality and more expanded CD8+ clones, which suggests antigenic drive. Resident alphabeta T cells in normal human skin are also sequenced, complicating scalp TCR repertoire analysis, unlike mouse skin dominated by gammadelta T cells. The treated cohort was small, with a single nonresponder, so links between baseline CD8+ expansion and response need larger studies.

The library relied on the immunoSEQ multiplex PCR assay. RNA was extracted from all samples and reverse transcribed into cDNA, which served as template for TCR sequencing. SuperScript III was used to make first-strand cDNA, primed with a 2:1 mix of oligo-dT and random hexamers. Amplification bias was assessed with a synthetic immune receptor repertoire, and residual bias was removed computationally. Turning to the authors' computational methods: Raw reads were preprocessed to remove errors, and CDR3 was defined by IMGT conventions from the conserved cysteine to phenylalanine. To get clonality, Shannon entropy was normalized by log2 of the number of productive unique TCRs and the result was subtracted from 1. Scalp TCRbeta sequences were cross-referenced with sorted blood CD4 and CD8 repertoires so that the CD4 or CD8 identity of scalp clones could be inferred. TCRdb provides this immuneACCESS table in a form limited to in-frame rearrangements. Some clones are lacking; in checked studies, under half of them reflect an unresolved V gene, and why the rest are absent is not known. Clone size and V and J calls were adopted from that table, with D and trimming inferred from the DNA. This sample lists over 150,000 clones; roughly 50% were detected once. Roughly 10% of the sample is taken by the ten largest.

This clone occurred a few times. Its target antigen remains unknown. No much larger clone exists at a distance of one base, and base qualities are not known. The germline V gene (reference sequence) yields SEHNR for CDR1 and FQNEAQ for CDR2. For this chain, trimming is 6 bases at the V end and 5 bases at the J end, and the number of junction bases without a gene match is 4. Including the terminal cysteine and phenylalanine, the CDR3 comprises 14 residues. Only CDR3 DNA is held: 42 bases, read in frame from base 1. Explained via the paper, the time point label denotes: 24 weeks on oral tofacitinib. Explained via the paper, the treatment or condition label denotes: oral pan-JAK inhibitor, 5-10 mg twice daily. Lesional scalp punch biopsies and peripheral blood were obtained from alopecia areata patients. PBMCs were isolated by density centrifugation and stained for CD3, CD4 and CD8, and CD4+ and CD8+ T cells were sorted on a FACSAria.

This TCR was recovered from a human donor with alopecia areata. This material consisted of CD8+ T cells sorted from blood, taken at week 24, from a patient treated with tofacitinib. The chain joins TRBV7-9 to TRBJ2-1, and TRBD1 matches 10 of the central bases. The sequenced DNA is TGTGCCAGCAGTACCGGGACAGGGGACAATGAGCAGTTCTTC. Its product reads: CASSTGTGDNEQFF.